The clone carrying this T cell receptor beta chain was counted a few times. The sample belongs to a study of blood T cell repertoires in COVID-19. The CDR3 has 16 amino acids. Trimming took 5 bases from V and 5 from J; bases not matched to a gene: 13. Germline-derived CDR1 and CDR2 are LNHDA and SQIVND (reference sequence). Here immunoSEQ multiplex PCR was the method, and the copy in TCRdb shows in-frame clones only, minus some. The sample lists fewer than 130,000 clones, 76% occurring once. The gene calls are TRBV19 and TRBJ1-1, with TRBD1 identical over 8 bases. Sequencing used peripheral blood. This clonotype was sampled from a woman of 80 years or more with acute or convalescent COVID-19. The DNA for the CDR3 is TGTGCCAGTAGTCAATCCCCGGGACAGGTTTTAACTGAAGCTTTCTTT. It translates to CASSQSPGQVLTEAFF.